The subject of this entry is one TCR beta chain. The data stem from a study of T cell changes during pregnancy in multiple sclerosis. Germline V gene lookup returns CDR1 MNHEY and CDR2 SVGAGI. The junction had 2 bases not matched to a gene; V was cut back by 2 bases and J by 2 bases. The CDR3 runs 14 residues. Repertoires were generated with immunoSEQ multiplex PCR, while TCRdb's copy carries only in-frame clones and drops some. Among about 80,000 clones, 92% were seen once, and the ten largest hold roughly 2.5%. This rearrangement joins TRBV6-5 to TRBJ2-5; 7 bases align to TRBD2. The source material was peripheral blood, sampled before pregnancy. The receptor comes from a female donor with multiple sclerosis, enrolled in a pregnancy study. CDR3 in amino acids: CASSYSGVQETQYF. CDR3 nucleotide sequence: TGTGCCAGCAGTTACAGCGGGGTGCAAGAGACCCAGTACTTC.